The table lists the clone carrying this T cell receptor (beta chain) with a few counts. No antigen is known for it. TCR beta CDR3 sequences were amplified from RNA transcripts. A set of HTBI primers served as the primers for a first-round RT-PCR of the TCR CDR3. MiXCR, applied by TCRdb to the multiplex PCR reads, yields one record per CDR3 protein. The sample lists some 760,000 distinct CDR3 sequences, about 15% occurring once. The data were taken from a study of T cells in Graves' hyperthyroidism and ophthalmopathy. Germline assignment: CDR1 SGHTA and CDR2 FQGTGA. Trimming at V came to 2 bases and at J to 8 bases, leaving 4 bases not matched to a gene. The CDR3 runs 13 residues. Study-level results: A 13 V-J signature model discriminated ophthalmopathy versus stable hyperthyroidism.

Sequenced material: blood. This chain connects TRBV7-3 to TRBJ1-2; 8 nucleotides agree with TRBD1. The TCR comes from a woman younger than 35 with Graves' hyperthyroidism. The CDR3 sequence: CASSLGQGSGYTF. The DNA of the CDR3 is TGTGCCAGCAGCTTAGGACAGGGTAGCGGCTACACCTTC. Using reference TRBV7-3 and TRBJ1-2 for the parts outside the CDR3, the full variable domain is GAGVSQTPSNKVTEKGKYVELRCDPISGHTALYWYRQSLGQGPEFLIYFQGTGAADDSGLPNDRFFAVRPEGSVSTLKIQRTERGDSAVYLCASSLGQGSGYTFGSGTRLTVV.